This T cell receptor beta chain was identified in a study of early T cells in non-severe SARS-CoV-2 infection (dated by TCRdb to the early 2020s). The study in broad terms: TCR sequencing used bulk RNA from unsorted whole blood, so alpha and beta chains could not be paired. Study-wide findings and limitations: VDJdb matching was skewed toward anti-spike CD8 responses and likely underestimated virus-specific expansions by missing private and CD4 specificities.

This clonotype showed up many times. Its specific antigen is unknown. No base qualities exist here, and no much larger clone lies one base off it. Library prep was done by 5' RACE. TCRdb lists the instrument as NextSeq 500. To correct for sequencing error and PCR bias, the TCR library protocol tagged individual cDNA molecules with unique molecular identifiers. Sequencing covered both TCR alpha and beta chains, and within each sample the abundances of alpha and beta sequences were tightly co-correlated. The authors' pipeline ran thus. Decombinator V4 was used to annotate TCR sequences for V gene, J gene and CDR3. TCRs were defined as expanded if a significant change between any two time points was detected under a Poisson model with p below 0.0001. TCR abundances were normalised to the total number of TCRs sequenced per sample and expressed as counts per million. TRAV1-2 paired with TRAJ12, TRAJ20 or TRAJ33 defined MAIT TCRs, while TRAV10 paired with TRAJ18 defined iNKT TCRs. VDJdb, accessed 1 November 2021, was searched for CMV, EBV and SARS-CoV-2 annotated TCRs, with TCRs annotated for multiple antigens excluded. TCRdb reanalyzed the raw reads on its own, using fastp at Q25 for trimming and MiXCR for clone calling, and kept in-frame beta chains. CDR3 protein duplicates are merged, each entry listing the most common genes and DNA. TCRdb's processing, not the study's, gives the V and J calls here. This sample gives 75,000 to 80,000 distinct CDR3 sequences in total; over 9% of them show up just once. The ten largest clonotypes hold around 11% of the sample.

The study was a case-control design nested within a healthcare worker cohort in London, UK, with weekly nasopharyngeal swab PCR tests and blood sampling. Healthcare workers were enrolled in the week of the UK lockdown, from 23 to 31 March 2020, and were followed every week for up to roughly 15 weeks. V loses 1 base, J loses 5 bases, and the germline ends lie 20 bases apart. For CDR1 and CDR2, the germline V gene (reference sequence) lists DFQATT and SNEGSKA. From its cysteine to its phenylalanine, the CDR3 spans 16 amino acids. Kept here is only the CDR3 DNA, which spans 48 bases and is read in frame from base 1.

The V gene is TRBV20-1 and the J gene is TRBJ2-5; TRBD1 is a weak D gene call, 6 bases matching. The receptor comes from an adult who was a healthcare worker with PCR-confirmed SARS-CoV-2 infection or an uninfected control (not recorded which). The sample consisted of whole blood, taken at baseline. The nucleotide sequence is given as TGCAGTGCTAGAGCCTCGGTTTCGGACAGTAGGGAGACCCAGTACTTC. Translated, it reads CSARASVSDSRETQYF.